This TCR beta chain was observed in a study of memory CD4+ T cells and cytomegalovirus serostatus. The sort gate was single viable CD3+CD4+CD8-CD45RO+ cells for memory CD4+ T cells. Points from the study as a whole: 67 of 164 known CMV-associated TCRbeta sequences appeared in CD4+ memory. Median bootstrapped AUC for CMV status was around 0.96 originally, 0.85 to 0.92 US-trained. Suggested: most of the CMV-linked TCR signature lies in CD4+ memory cells.

This CDR3 has 14 amino acids. Germline V gene sequence: CDR1 SEHNR, CDR2 FQNEAQ (reference sequence). V gave up 3 bases and J gave up 5 bases, with 11 bases separating them. Comments on this clone: Its antigen is not known.

The protocol was immunoSEQ multiplex PCR, while the TCRdb copy is restricted to in-frame clones and leaves out a portion. The data contain over 45,000 clones, 82% of them seen just once; the ten biggest clones take up less than 0.5%. The material sequenced was memory CD4+ T cells from blood. The source is an adult in good health and CMV-seronegative. The chain is built from TRBV7-9 and TRBJ1-5, with D hard to call. CDR3: CASSLEEEHQPQHF. In DNA, the CDR3 is TGTGCCAGCAGCTTGGAAGAGGAGCATCAGCCCCAGCATTTT.